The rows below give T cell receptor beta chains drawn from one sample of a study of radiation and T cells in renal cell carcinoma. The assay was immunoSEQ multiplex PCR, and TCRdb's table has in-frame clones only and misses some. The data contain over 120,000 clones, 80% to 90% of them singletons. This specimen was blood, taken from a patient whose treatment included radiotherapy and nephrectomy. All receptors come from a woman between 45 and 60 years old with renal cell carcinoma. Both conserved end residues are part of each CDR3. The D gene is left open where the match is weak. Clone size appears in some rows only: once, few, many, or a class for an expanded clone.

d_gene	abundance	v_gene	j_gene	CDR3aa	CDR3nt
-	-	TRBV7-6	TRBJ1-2	CASSPADKGRVYGYTF	TGTGCCAGCAGCCCCGCCGACAAGGGTAGGGTATATGGCTACACCTTC
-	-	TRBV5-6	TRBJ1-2	CASSPGGTSYGYTF	TGTGCCAGCAGCCCGGGCGGGACTTCCTATGGCTACACCTTC
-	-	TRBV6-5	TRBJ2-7	CATRTDRYEQYF	TGTGCCACGAGGACAGACCGATACGAGCAGTACTTC
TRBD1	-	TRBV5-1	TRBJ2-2	CASSLRDRLNTGELFF	TGCGCCAGCAGCTTGAGGGACAGGTTGAACACCGGGGAGCTGTTTTTT
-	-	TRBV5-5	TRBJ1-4	CASSLDFRDRLFF	TGTGCCAGCAGCTTGGACTTCCGGGACCGACTGTTTTTT
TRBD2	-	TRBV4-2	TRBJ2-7	CASSQPGLASYEQYF	TGTGCCAGCAGCCAACCGGGACTAGCGTCCTACGAGCAGTACTTC
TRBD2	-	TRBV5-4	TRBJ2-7	CASSRDYRYEQYF	TGTGCCAGCAGCCGGGACTACCGATACGAGCAGTACTTC
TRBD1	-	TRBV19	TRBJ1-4	CATTGVGTNEKLFF	TGTGCCACGACAGGGGTTGGAACTAATGAAAAACTGTTTTTT
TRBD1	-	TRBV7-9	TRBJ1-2	CASSLGQNNYGYTF	TGTGCCAGCAGCTTGGGACAGAACAACTATGGCTACACCTTC
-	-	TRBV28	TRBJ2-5	CASSLKETQYF	TGTGCCAGCAGTCTGAAAGAGACCCAGTACTTC
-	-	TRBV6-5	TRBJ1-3	CASSPPGSGNTIYF	TGTGCCAGCAGTCCCCCGGGATCTGGAAACACCATATATTTT
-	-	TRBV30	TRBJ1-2	CAWSVGVGGYTF	TGTGCCTGGAGTGTTGGGGTTGGGGGCTACACCTTC
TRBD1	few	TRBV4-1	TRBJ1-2	CASSQDGRQSRGGYTF	TGCGCCAGCAGCCAAGACGGGCGGCAGTCCAGGGGGGGCTACACCTTC
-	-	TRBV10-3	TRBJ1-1	CAISEWGEGNTEAFF	TGTGCCATCAGTGAGTGGGGTGAGGGGAACACTGAAGCTTTCTTT
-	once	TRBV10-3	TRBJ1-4	CAISESMESGKLFF	TGTGCCATCAGTGAGTCGATGGAATCCGGAAAACTGTTTTTT
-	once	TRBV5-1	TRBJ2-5	CASSSNRGTQYF	TGCGCCAGCAGCTCTAATAGGGGGACCCAGTACTTC
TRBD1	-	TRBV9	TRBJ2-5	CASSADRGGETQYF	TGTGCCAGCAGCGCGGACAGGGGAGGGGAGACCCAGTACTTC
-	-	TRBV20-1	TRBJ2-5	CSAKETQYF	TGCAGTGCTAAAGAGACCCAGTACTTC
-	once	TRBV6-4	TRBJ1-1	CASRLQMNTEAFF	TGTGCCAGCAGACTACAGATGAACACTGAAGCTTTCTTT